A single sample is the source of the 20 T cell receptor beta chains below, sequenced in a study of blood T cell repertoires in COVID-19. Method: immunoSEQ multiplex PCR; TCRdb's copy keeps in-frame clones and lacks some. This sample carries about 380,000 clones, 88% of them seen once, and the ten largest clones take about 1.2%. The sequencing input was PBMCs or T cells enriched from blood (not recorded which). The source is a woman in her late teens or twenties who had recovered from COVID-19.

The chain uses TRBV5-6 and TRBJ1-2; perhaps TRBD1 as D (6 bases). V was shortened by 4 bases and J by 8 bases, with 12 bases between the two germline ends. Germline V gene data show CDR1 as SGHDT and CDR2 as YYEEEE. The CDR3 covers 12 residues. CDR3 loop: CASSRPGAGYTF. In nucleotides, the CDR3 is TGTGCCAGCAGCCGCCCAGGGGCAGGCTACACCTTC.

V gene TRBV4-1 combines with J gene TRBJ1-2; D remains ambiguous. This CDR3 comprises 15 residues. The V and J ends lost 4 bases and 2 bases respectively, with 14 bases between them. Germline V gene lookup returns CDR1 MGHRA and CDR2 YSYEKL. The chain's CDR3 is CASSLPSGENYGYTF. The CDR3 DNA sequence: TGCGCCAGCAGCCTGCCTAGTGGAGAGAACTATGGCTACACCTTC.

The gene calls are TRBV7-9 and TRBJ1-1; D not resolved. The CDR3 extends over 15 amino acids. V gave up 5 bases and J gave up 0 bases, with 13 bases separating them. Germline V gene sequence: CDR1 SEHNR, CDR2 FQNEAQ (reference sequence). This CDR3 reads CASSPVPGMNTEAFF. CDR3 DNA: TGTGCCAGCAGCCCTGTTCCGGGGATGAACACTGAAGCTTTCTTT.

The chain is built from TRBV15 and TRBJ1-5; 8 bases agree with TRBD1. Germline lookup yields CDR1 LNHNV and CDR2 YYDKDF (reference sequence). CDR3 length equals 17 residues. V shed 1 base and J 0 bases; nucleotides not matched to a gene: 5. The CDR3 sequence: CATSRVQGGFSNQPQHF. In DNA form, the CDR3 reads TGTGCCACCAGCAGAGTACAGGGGGGATTTAGCAATCAGCCCCAGCATTTT.

The CDR3 DNA follows: TGTGCCAGTATCCCGGGCGGGAGCTCCTATAATTCACCCCTCCACTTT. It translates to CASIPGGSSYNSPLHF. This chain joins TRBV19 and TRBJ1-6; D is ambiguous. CDR1 LNHDA and CDR2 SQIVND come from the germline V gene (reference sequence). V lost 7 bases, J lost 0 bases, and 13 bases lay in between. The CDR3 sequence is 16 residues long.

The rearrangement links TRBV7-9 to TRBJ2-4; 13 positions match TRBD2. Looked up from germline, CDR1 is SEHNR and CDR2 is FQNEAQ (reference sequence). Unmatched junction bases numbered 10, after V lost 5 bases and J lost 0 bases. This CDR3 has 19 residues. The DNA for the CDR3 is TGTGCCAGCAGCCCCAGAGGACTAGCGGGGGCCCTAGCCAAAAACATTCAGTACTTC. Its translation is CASSPRGLAGALAKNIQYF.

The V gene is TRBV10-3, the J gene TRBJ2-5; 7 bases are shared with TRBD1. Germline CDR1 ENHRY, CDR2 SYGVKD. V shed 5 bases and J 5 bases; nucleotides not matched to a gene: 14. This CDR3 has 16 residues. In DNA, the CDR3 is TGTGCCATCAGTAAGGGAGAGGGGGCGCTCAGCGAGACCCAGTACTTC. It translates to CAISKGEGALSETQYF.

The chain couples TRBV19 to TRBJ1-1, with D perhaps TRBD1 (6 bases). Deletions cut 5 bases from V and 5 bases from J, with 15 bases between. Germline CDR1 reads LNHDA; CDR2 reads SQIVND (reference sequence). This CDR3 contains 14 residues. In DNA form, the CDR3 reads TGTGCCAGTAGTCGGACAGCTCGGGGTACTGAAGCTTTCTTT. Protein sequence: CASSRTARGTEAFF.

V is TRBV9 and J is TRBJ2-3; 8 bases are shared with TRBD2. V lost 3 bases and J lost 4; bases outside the gene matches: 13. This CDR3 is built from 17 residues. Germline V gene data show CDR1 as SGDLS and CDR2 as YYNGEE. The CDR3 loop reads CASSAHLGGAKADTQYF. The CDR3 nucleotides are TGTGCCAGCAGCGCCCACCTCGGGGGGGCCAAGGCAGATACGCAGTATTTT.

The chain is built from TRBV4-3 and TRBJ1-6, with D hard to call. The ends were cut back, 4 bases at V and 7 bases at J, with 14 bases in the middle. This CDR3 contains 15 residues. Germline assignment: CDR1 LGHNA and CDR2 YSLEER. The CDR3 sequence: CASSRDTYTNSPLHF. The CDR3 bases are TGCGCCAGCAGCCGCGACACCTATACAAATTCACCCCTCCACTTT.

This clone appeared a single time. The chain uses TRBV7-3 and TRBJ1-3; D is unclear. V was clipped by 4 bases and J by 0 bases, with 7 bases between them. Germline CDR1 SGHTA, CDR2 FQGTGA. CDR3 length: 14 residues. As DNA, the CDR3 is TGTGCCAGCAGCTCGGGAAGCTCTGGAAACACCATATATTTT. Translated, it gives CASSSGSSGNTIYF.

The rearrangement links TRBV28 to TRBJ2-1; 9 bases fit TRBD1. Germline loops: CDR1 MDHEN, CDR2 SYDVKM. V shed 5 bases, J shed 1 base, and the junction held 15 bases outside the gene matches. The CDR3 runs to 19 residues. CDR3 DNA sequence: TGTGCCAGCAGTACGGACAGGGGATTCTCTGACTCTTCCTACAATGAGCAGTTCTTC. Its protein is CASSTDRGFSDSSYNEQFF.

The rearrangement joins TRBV11-2 to TRBJ2-7, with 7 bases lining up with TRBD1. Germline CDR1 and CDR2: SGHAT and FQNNGV. Germline trimming cut 3 bases from V and 7 bases from J; bases unmatched to any gene: 9. CDR3 length: 14 residues. The CDR3 protein is CASSFGTARWEQYF. The DNA for the CDR3 is TGTGCCAGCAGCTTCGGGACAGCAAGGTGGGAGCAGTACTTC.

The V and J genes are TRBV2 and TRBJ2-3, with 7 nucleotides matching TRBD2. The CDR3 has 15 residues. The germline gives CDR1 SNHLY, CDR2 FYNNEI. The junction had 6 bases not matched to a gene; V was cut back by 4 bases and J by 2 bases. The CDR3 sequence is CASSGESGDTDTQYF. For the CDR3, the DNA is TGTGCCAGCAGTGGAGAAAGCGGGGACACAGATACGCAGTATTTT.

The gene calls are TRBV6-1 and TRBJ1-1; possibly TRBD1 for D (6 bases). The V gene's germline CDR1 is MNHNS and CDR2 SASEGT. Deletions cut 3 bases from V and 1 base from J, with 9 bases between. The CDR3 totals 14 residues. The CDR3 coding sequence is TGTGCCAGCAGTGAGGGACATTGGAACACTGAAGCTTTCTTT. Translating it yields CASSEGHWNTEAFF.

The chain carries TRBV18 and TRBJ2-1; the match to TRBD1 covers 10 bases. The V and J ends lost 1 base and 6 bases, in that order; junction bases with no gene match: 12. Germline loops: CDR1 KGHSH, CDR2 LQKENI. The CDR3 sequence is 18 residues long. The CDR3 region has the DNA TGTGCCAGCTCACCACAAATTACCGGGACAGGGGCCACCAATGAGCAGTTCTTC. Protein sequence: CASSPQITGTGATNEQFF.

This chain uses TRBV18 with TRBJ1-1, with no clear D. Trimming took 5 bases from V and 0 from J, leaving 13 bases between them. Looked up from germline, CDR1 is KGHSH and CDR2 is LQKENI. This CDR3 contains 15 residues. Here the CDR3 reads CASSWQRAMNTEAFF. The CDR3 DNA sequence: TGTGCCAGCTCATGGCAGAGGGCCATGAACACTGAAGCTTTCTTT.

The CDR3 DNA sequence: TGTGCCAGCAGCGTCGGCGGACCTAGGGGAGAGACCCAGTACTTC. It specifies CASSVGGPRGETQYF. The chain has TRBV7-9 and TRBJ2-5; tentatively, D is TRBD1 (5 bases). Looked up from germline, CDR1 is SEHNR and CDR2 is FQNEAQ (reference sequence). CDR3 size: 15 residues. V was cut by 5 bases and J by 4 bases, with 17 bases left in between.

The V and J genes are TRBV10-3 and TRBJ2-1, with 9 bases identical to TRBD2. V shed 2 bases, J shed 3 bases, and the junction held 2 bases outside the gene matches. The CDR3 totals 15 residues. CDR1 and CDR2 from the germline V gene are ENHRY and SYGVKD. The CDR3 nucleotides read TGTGCCATCAGTGAGATAGCGGGGGACTACAATGAGCAGTTCTTC. Encoded protein: CAISEIAGDYNEQFF.

This clone has more than one count but fewer than ten. The chain joins TRBV27 to TRBJ1-2, with D unclear. The CDR3 runs 12 residues. Germline V lookup: CDR1 MNHEY, CDR2 SMNVEV (reference sequence). V was clipped by 5 bases and J by 8 bases, with 12 bases between them. CDR3 residues: CASSRRTGGYTF. As DNA, the CDR3 is TGTGCCAGCAGTAGAAGGACGGGGGGCTACACCTTC.